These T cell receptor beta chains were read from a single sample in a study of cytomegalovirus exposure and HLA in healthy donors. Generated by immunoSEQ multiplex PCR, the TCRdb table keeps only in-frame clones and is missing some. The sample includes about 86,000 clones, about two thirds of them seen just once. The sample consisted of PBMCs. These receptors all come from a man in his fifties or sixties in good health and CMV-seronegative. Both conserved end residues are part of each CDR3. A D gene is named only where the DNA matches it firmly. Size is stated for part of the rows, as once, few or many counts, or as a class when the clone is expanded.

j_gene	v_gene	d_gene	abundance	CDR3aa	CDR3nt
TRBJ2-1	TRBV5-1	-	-	CASSSQGGSSYNEQFF	TGCGCCAGCAGCAGCCAAGGCGGAAGCTCCTACAATGAGCAGTTCTTC
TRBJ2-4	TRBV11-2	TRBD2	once	CASSRGFSGRAQNIQYF	TGTGCCAGCAGCCGCGGGTTTAGCGGGAGGGCTCAAAATATTCAGTACTTC
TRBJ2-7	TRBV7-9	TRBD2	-	CASSLFDGRAYEQYF	TGTGCCAGCAGCTTATTCGACGGGAGGGCCTACGAGCAGTACTTC
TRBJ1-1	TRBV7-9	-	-	CASLRQAGNTEAFF	TGTGCCAGTCTCCGGCAGGCGGGGAACACTGAAGCTTTCTTT
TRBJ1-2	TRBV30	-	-	CAWTPLQDNGYTF	TGTGCCTGGACCCCCCTACAGGACAATGGCTACACCTTC
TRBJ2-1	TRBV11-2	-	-	CASTRGEGLEQFF	TGTGCCAGCACTAGGGGGGAGGGCCTTGAGCAGTTCTTC
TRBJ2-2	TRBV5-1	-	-	CASSGGPNTGELFF	TGCGCCAGCAGCGGGGGCCCGAACACCGGGGAGCTGTTTTTT
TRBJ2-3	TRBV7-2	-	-	CASSQHQGSDTQYF	TGTGCCAGCAGCCAACACCAGGGTTCAGATACGCAGTATTTT
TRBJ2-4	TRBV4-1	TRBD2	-	CASSQETSGGKNIQYF	TGCGCCAGCAGCCAAGAGACTAGCGGGGGTAAAAACATTCAGTACTTC
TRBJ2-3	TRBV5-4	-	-	CASSLDRVSNTDTQYF	TGTGCCAGCAGCTTGGATCGGGTATCGAACACAGATACGCAGTATTTT
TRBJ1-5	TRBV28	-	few	CASSSPPGGAYSNQPQHF	TGTGCCAGCAGTTCACCCCCCGGGGGGGCCTATAGCAATCAGCCCCAGCATTTT
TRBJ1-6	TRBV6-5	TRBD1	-	CASSSIDREDSPLHF	TGTGCCAGCAGTTCGATCGACAGGGAGGATTCACCCCTCCACTTT
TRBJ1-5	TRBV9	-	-	CASSLDSSNQPQHF	TGTGCCAGCAGCCTTGACAGCAGCAATCAGCCCCAGCATTTT
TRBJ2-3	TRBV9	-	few	CASSLTSTDTQYF	TGTGCCAGCAGCCTAACTAGCACAGATACGCAGTATTTT
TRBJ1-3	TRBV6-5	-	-	CASSVDRSGNTIYF	TGTGCCAGCAGTGTTGACAGATCTGGAAACACCATATATTTT
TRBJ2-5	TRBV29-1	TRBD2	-	CSVERGGRETQYF	TGCAGCGTTGAGCGGGGGGGCCGGGAGACCCAGTACTTC
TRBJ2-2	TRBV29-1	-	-	CSVEASGLTGELFF	TGCAGCGTTGAAGCGTCAGGCTTGACCGGGGAGCTGTTTTTT
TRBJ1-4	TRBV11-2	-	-	CASSSTSNGNEKLFF	TGTGCCAGCAGCTCAACCTCAAACGGGAATGAAAAACTGTTTTTT
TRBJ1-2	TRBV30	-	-	CACMPRSDGYTF	TGTGCCTGCATGCCCCGGAGCGACGGCTACACCTTC
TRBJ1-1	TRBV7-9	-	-	CASSLVVGRGFQGTEAFF	TGTGCCAGCAGCTTAGTTGTGGGCAGGGGATTCCAAGGGACTGAAGCTTTCTTT
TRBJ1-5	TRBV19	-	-	CATLLGPSNQPQHF	TGTGCCACCCTGTTGGGGCCCAGCAATCAGCCCCAGCATTTT
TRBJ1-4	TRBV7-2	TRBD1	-	CASSFDRVTNEKLFF	TGTGCCAGCAGCTTTGACAGGGTAACTAATGAAAAACTGTTTTTT
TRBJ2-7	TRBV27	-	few	CASGTRSRVSEQYF	TGTGCCAGCGGCACCCGATCTCGGGTCTCCGAGCAGTACTTC
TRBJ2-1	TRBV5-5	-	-	CASSLVDEQFF	TGTGCCAGCAGCTTGGTAGATGAGCAGTTCTTC
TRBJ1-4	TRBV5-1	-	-	CASSEGRATNEKLFF	TGCGCCAGCAGCGAGGGAAGGGCAACTAATGAAAAACTGTTTTTT
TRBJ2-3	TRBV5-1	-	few	CASSPAELEGLDTQYF	TGCGCCAGCAGCCCCGCCGAATTAGAAGGACTAGATACGCAGTATTTT
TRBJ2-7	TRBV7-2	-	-	CASSLGSAKRPGSSYEQYF	TGTGCCAGCAGCTTAGGCTCTGCAAAGCGGCCAGGTTCCTCCTACGAGCAGTACTTC
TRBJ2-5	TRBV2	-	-	CASSEGGYSAETQYF	TGTGCCAGCAGTGAAGGAGGATACTCAGCAGAGACCCAGTACTTC
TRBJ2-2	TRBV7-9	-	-	CASSHRDLRENTGELFF	TGTGCCAGCAGCCACCGTGATCTGCGGGAGAACACCGGGGAGCTGTTTTTT
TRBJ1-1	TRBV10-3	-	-	CAIGRQNTEAFF	TGTGCCATCGGTAGACAGAACACTGAAGCTTTCTTT
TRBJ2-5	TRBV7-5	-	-	CVRSLGGEGGETQYF	TGTGTCAGAAGCTTAGGAGGGGAGGGAGGGGAGACCCAGTACTTC
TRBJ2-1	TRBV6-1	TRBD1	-	CASSAMTGQNEQFF	TGTGCCAGCAGTGCCATGACAGGGCAGAATGAGCAGTTCTTC
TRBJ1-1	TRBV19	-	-	CASSIAGNLNTEAFF	TGTGCCAGTAGTATAGCAGGGAACCTTAACACTGAAGCTTTCTTT
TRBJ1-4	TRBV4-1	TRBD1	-	CASSRSQGLNEKLFF	TGCGCCAGCAGCCGATCACAGGGGTTGAATGAAAAACTGTTTTTT
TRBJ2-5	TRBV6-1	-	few	CASSEATGRVGQGDF	TGTGCCAGCAGTGAAGCCACGGGCAGGGTCGGCCAAGGGGACTTC
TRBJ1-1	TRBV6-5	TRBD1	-	CASRGQANTEAFF	TGTGCCAGCCGGGGACAGGCGAACACTGAAGCTTTCTTT
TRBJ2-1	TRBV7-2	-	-	CASSLDGQSSYNEQFF	TGTGCCAGCAGCTTAGACGGACAGAGCTCCTACAATGAGCAGTTCTTC
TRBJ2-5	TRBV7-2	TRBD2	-	CASSARLAGKETQYF	TGTGCCAGCAGCGCGCGTCTAGCGGGGAAGGAGACCCAGTACTTC
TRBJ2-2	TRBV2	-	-	CASSGLDSQTGELFF	TGTGCCAGCAGTGGGTTGGACAGTCAAACCGGGGAGCTGTTTTTT
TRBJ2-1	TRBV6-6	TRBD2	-	CASSYPLLAGYNEQFF	TGTGCCAGCAGTTACCCGCTGCTAGCGGGGTACAATGAGCAGTTCTTC
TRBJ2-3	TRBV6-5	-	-	CASKLWATGYTQYF	TGTGCCAGCAAGTTGTGGGCAACAGGGTATACGCAGTATTTT
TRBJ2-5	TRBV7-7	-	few	CASQARGGETQYF	TGTGCCAGCCAGGCCAGGGGAGGGGAGACCCAGTACTTC